The next 28 T cell receptor beta chains were all read from a single sample in a study of cytomegalovirus exposure and HLA in healthy donors. The primer mix had 60 Vbeta and 13 Jbeta primers. The repertoire was sequenced with immunoSEQ multiplex PCR; TCRdb's copy has only in-frame clones and lacks some. The data hold roughly 120,000 clones, with about 80% observed a single time. Sequenced input: PBMCs. The source is a man younger than 45 in good health and CMV-seronegative.

The chain is built from TRBV18 and TRBJ1-1; the D gene is possibly TRBD1 (6 bases). Germline V gene data show CDR1 as KGHSH and CDR2 as LQKENI. The CDR3 covers 14 residues. V lost 6 bases and J lost 1, with 12 bases in between. CDR3 sequence: CASSQRDKNTEAFF. The CDR3 bases are TGTGCCAGCTCGCAACGGGACAAGAACACTGAAGCTTTCTTT.

This sequence joins TRBV19 and TRBJ1-5, with 7 bases aligning to TRBD1. CDR3 length equals 16 residues. CDR1 LNHDA and CDR2 SQIVND come from the germline V gene (reference sequence). V lost 1 base and J lost 4; bases outside the gene matches: 7. In DNA form, the CDR3 reads TGTGCCAGTAGTATAGCTGTGGCAGGGGGGAATCAGCCCCAGCATTTT. Amino acids: CASSIAVAGGNQPQHF. Full variable domain (outside the CDR3, taken from reference TRBV19 and TRBJ1-5): DGGITQSPKYLFRKEGQNVTLSCEQNLNHDAMYWYRQDPGQGLRLIYYSQIVNDFQKGDIAEGYSVSREKKESFPLTVTSAQKNPTAFYLCASSIAVAGGNQPQHFGDGTRLSIL.

The chain couples TRBV2 to TRBJ1-4, with TRBD1 identical over 7 bases. V lost 6 bases to trimming and J lost 0 bases; unmatched junction nucleotides: 4. The CDR3 runs to 15 residues. CDR1 SNHLY and CDR2 FYNNEI come from the germline V gene. The CDR3 here is CASSGQESTNEKLFF. CDR3 nucleotide sequence: TGTGCCAGCAGCGGACAGGAGTCAACTAATGAAAAACTGTTTTTT.

This sequence joins TRBV30 and TRBJ2-1; maybe TRBD2 (6 bases). There are 14 residues in the CDR3. The V gene lost 8 bases and the J gene lost 4 bases, with 18 bases spanning the gap. Germline CDR1 and CDR2: GTSNPN and SVGIG (reference sequence). CDR3 loop: CAGFPSDKYNEQFF. The CDR3 bases are TGTGCCGGGTTTCCTAGCGATAAGTACAATGAGCAGTTCTTC. Based on the CDR3 plus reference TRBV30 and TRBJ2-1, the full variable domain is SQTIHQWPATLVQPVGSPLSLECTVEGTSNPNLYWYRQAAGRGLQLLFYSVGIGQISSEVPQNLSASRPQDRQFILSSKKLLLSDSGFYLCAGFPSDKYNEQFFGPGTRLTVL.

The chain carries TRBV15 and TRBJ2-6; TRBD2 matches 7 bases. Germline V gene data show CDR1 as LNHNV and CDR2 as YYDKDF (reference sequence). Trimming at V came to 5 bases and at J to 6 bases, leaving 7 bases not matched to a gene. This CDR3 spans 15 amino acids. The CDR3 DNA is TGTGCCACCAGCCCCGGCGGGGGTGTGGCCAACGTCCTGACTTTC. Its translation: CATSPGGGVANVLTF. Using reference TRBV15 and TRBJ2-6 for the parts outside the CDR3, the full variable domain is DAMVIQNPRYQVTQFGKPVTLSCSQTLNHNVMYWYQQKSSQAPKLLFHYYDKDFNNEADTPDNFQSRRPNTSFCFLDIRSPGLGDTAMYLCATSPGGGVANVLTFGAGSRLTVL.

CDR3 DNA: TGCGCCAGCAGCTATAATATTAACTATGGCTACACCTTC. It codes for CASSYNINYGYTF. V usage is TRBV5-1 and J usage is TRBJ1-2; D unclear. The CDR3 has 13 amino acids. The germline V gene has CDR1 SGHRS and CDR2 YFSETQ. Deletions cut 3 bases from V and 1 base from J, with 7 bases between.

J is TRBJ2-1 and V is TRBV5-1, with 7 bases fitting TRBD2. Germline V gene sequence: CDR1 SGHRS, CDR2 YFSETQ. This CDR3 region has 13 residues. V trimming: 9 bases; J trimming: 0 bases; junction bases outside the gene matches: 3. CDR3 region: CATGGGSYNEQFF. For the CDR3, the DNA is TGCGCCACCGGCGGGGGCTCCTACAATGAGCAGTTCTTC.

The CDR3 nucleotides read TGCGCCAGCAGCTCGACTAGACCCACAGATACGCAGTATTTT. Amino acids: CASSSTRPTDTQYF. This sequence joins TRBV5-1 and TRBJ2-3; tentative D call: TRBD2 (6 bases). Germline V CDR1 and CDR2: SGHRS, YFSETQ. The CDR3 contains 14 residues. The ends were cut back, 3 bases at V and 2 bases at J, with 10 bases in the middle.

This clone was detected once. The gene calls are TRBV23-1 and TRBJ2-7, with 8 bases matching TRBD1. TRBV23-1 is annotated as an ORF whose role is uncertain. V shed 4 bases and J 2 bases; nucleotides not matched to a gene: 10. The CDR3 loop spans 16 amino acids. The chain's CDR3 is CASSRYLDRATYEQYF. CDR3 bases: TGCGCCAGCAGTCGATACTTGGACAGGGCTACCTACGAGCAGTACTTC.

V gene TRBV10-3 combines with J gene TRBJ2-2; D gene uncertain. The ends were cut back, 7 bases at V and 3 bases at J, with 18 bases in the middle. Germline CDR1 ENHRY, CDR2 SYGVKD. The CDR3 covers 16 residues. CDR3 protein: CAINPGATADTGELFF. In DNA, the CDR3 is TGTGCCATCAATCCTGGAGCGACCGCGGACACCGGGGAGCTGTTTTTT.

The chain uses TRBV19 and TRBJ2-3; TRBD1 is a possible D gene (6 bases). Germline loops: CDR1 LNHDA, CDR2 SQIVND (reference sequence). V gave up 7 bases and J gave up 6 bases, with 14 bases separating them. This CDR3 has 13 amino acids. CDR3 nucleotide sequence: TGTGCCAGTACCTCGAGGGGGTACGATACGCAGTATTTT. This translates into CASTSRGYDTQYF.

The gene calls are TRBV7-2 and TRBJ2-1; D perhaps matches TRBD1 (5 bases). V lost 1 base and J 9 bases, leaving 13 bases between the germline ends. Germline V gives CDR1 SGHTA, CDR2 FQGNSA. CDR3 length equals 14 residues. The CDR3 DNA reads TGTGCCAGCAGCTTAGTACCAGGGTGGTCTGAGCAGTTCTTC. Translated, it gives CASSLVPGWSEQFF. Drawing the rest from reference TRBV7-2 and TRBJ2-1, the complete variable domain is GAGVSQSPSNKVTEKGKDVELRCDPISGHTALYWYRQSLGQGLEFLIYFQGNSAPDKSGLPSDRFSAERTGGSVSTLTIQRTQQEDSAVYLCASSLVPGWSEQFFGPGTRLTVL.

This chain uses TRBV5-1 with TRBJ1-3; a possible D gene is TRBD1 (5 bases). There are 14 residues in the CDR3. The germline gives CDR1 SGHRS, CDR2 YFSETQ. Trimming removed 2 bases at V and 1 base at J, with 7 bases between. CDR3 sequence (DNA): TGCGCCAGCAGCTTATGGACATCTGGAAACACCATATATTTT. Residues: CASSLWTSGNTIYF.

V is TRBV14 and J is TRBJ2-3; possible D gene TRBD1, 6 bases. The CDR3 runs 14 residues. Trimming removed 4 bases from V and 6 bases from J, with 14 bases in between. Germline V gene lookup returns CDR1 SGHDN and CDR2 FVKESK. The CDR3 protein is CASSLQDSYDTQYF. CDR3 DNA sequence: TGTGCCAGCAGCCTCCAGGACAGTTACGATACGCAGTATTTT.

In nucleotides, the CDR3 is TGTGCCAGCAGCTTAGGACTGGACAGGGGCACTGAAGCTTTCTTT. Amino acids: CASSLGLDRGTEAFF. The V gene is TRBV7-9, the J gene TRBJ1-1, with TRBD1 matching 9 bases. Germline V gene data show CDR1 as SEHNR and CDR2 as FQNEAQ (reference sequence). After removal of 1 base from V and 4 bases from J, the junction contained 4 bases not matched to a gene. The CDR3 is 15 amino acids. Filled out from reference TRBV7-9 and TRBJ1-1, the complete variable domain reads DTGVSQNPRHKITKRGQNVTFRCDPISEHNRLYWYRQTLGQGPEFLTYFQNEAQLEKSRLLSDRFSAERPKGSFSTLEIQRTEQGDSAMYLCASSLGLDRGTEAFFGQGTRLTVV.

The gene calls are TRBV6-5 and TRBJ2-7; 9 bases fit TRBD1. The CDR3 length is 13 residues. The J segment lost 6 bases and the V segment lost 2 bases, leaving 2 bases of the junction unmatched. CDR1 MNHEY and CDR2 SVGAGI come from the germline V gene. CDR3 protein: CASSYGTGSEQYF. The CDR3 DNA follows: TGTGCCAGCAGTTACGGGACAGGGAGCGAGCAGTACTTC.

This clone was detected only a few times. The rearrangement joins TRBV28 to TRBJ1-1; D unclear. CDR3 length: 14 amino acids. With 8 bases removed from V and 5 bases from J, the gap between germline ends came to 18 bases. Germline loops: CDR1 MDHEN, CDR2 SYDVKM. The CDR3 DNA reads as TGTGCCAGCGGAGATCTCTCGGCTCGGACTGAAGCTTTCTTT. It is translated as CASGDLSARTEAFF.

For this clone: The same CDR3 is also encoded by other DNA sequences in this sample. This chain uses TRBV30 with TRBJ2-1; D is uncertain. Trimming took off 2 bases at V and 3 bases at J, with 2 bases between the two ends. Germline V CDR1 and CDR2: GTSNPN, SVGIG (reference sequence). This CDR3 comprises 11 residues. The CDR3 sequence: CAWSHYNEQFF. The CDR3 nucleotides read TGTGCCTGGAGTCACTACAATGAGCAGTTCTTC.

Comments on this clone: The junction departs from the called germline gene at one end, perhaps through a read error. The chain employs TRBV7-7 and TRBJ2-5, with 7 positions matching TRBD1. Germline assignment: CDR1 SSHAT and CDR2 FNYEAQ (reference sequence). The CDR3 contains 14 residues. The CDR3 DNA is TGTGCTAGCAGCTTAGCAGGCAGGGGGGAGACCCAGTACTTC. Translation: CASSLAGRGETQYF.

V gene TRBV5-1 combines with J gene TRBJ1-5; maybe TRBD1 (6 bases). Germline-derived CDR1 and CDR2 are SGHRS and YFSETQ. Trimming cost V 3 bases and J 3 bases, with 16 bases left between them. The CDR3 has 16 amino acids. CDR3: CASSSGEGGPNQPQHF. The CDR3 bases are TGCGCCAGCAGCTCTGGGGAGGGGGGCCCCAATCAGCCCCAGCATTTT.

The J gene is TRBJ1-1, the V gene TRBV11-2; 7 bases are a match to TRBD1. CDR1 SGHAT and CDR2 FQNNGV come from the germline V gene. This CDR3 contains 14 residues. V lost 6 bases to trimming and J lost 4 bases; unmatched junction nucleotides: 8. In DNA form, the CDR3 reads TGTGCCAGCAGTCACAGGGGAGTCGGCACTGAAGCTTTCTTT. This gives the protein CASSHRGVGTEAFF.

This chain joins TRBV7-9 and TRBJ1-4; no clear D. There are 14 residues in the CDR3. The germline V gene encodes CDR1 SEHNR and CDR2 FQNEAQ (reference sequence). Trimming shortened V by 7 bases and J by 1 base, and 10 bases separated the two germline ends. The CDR3 is CASTRTVTNEKLFF. For the CDR3, the DNA is TGTGCCAGCACCCGGACTGTAACTAATGAAAAACTGTTTTTT.

There are a few counts of this clone. This chain uses TRBV30 with TRBJ2-1, with TRBD2 matching over 9 bases. Trimming at V came to 0 bases and at J to 4 bases, leaving 7 bases not matched to a gene. This CDR3 is built from 16 residues. Germline V gene lookup returns CDR1 GTSNPN and CDR2 SVGIG (reference sequence). Written as DNA, the CDR3 is TGTGCCTGGAGTGTACGTAGCGGGAGAGGTTACAATGAGCAGTTCTTC. Amino acids: CAWSVRSGRGYNEQFF.

The chain links TRBV4-1 to TRBJ2-3, with 9 bases identical to TRBD1. In germline, CDR1 is MGHRA, CDR2 YSYEKL. The CDR3 is 15 amino acids. The trim removed 1 base at V and 4 bases at J, leaving 3 bases unmatched. The DNA for the CDR3 is TGCGCCAGCAGCCAAGGGGGACAGGGTGCAGATACGCAGTATTTT. This translates into CASSQGGQGADTQYF.

The J gene is TRBJ1-2, the V gene TRBV28; 8 bases are shared with TRBD1. The CDR3 totals 16 residues. Germline V gene data show CDR1 as MDHEN and CDR2 as SYDVKM. V was clipped by 2 bases and J by 8 bases; unmatched bases: 13. In nucleotides, the CDR3 is TGTGCCAGCAGTTTACCTGAGACAGGGGAAGGGAGGGGCTACACCTTC. This gives the protein CASSLPETGEGRGYTF.

For this clone: Distinct nucleotide sequences in the sample also encode this CDR3. The V and J genes are TRBV6-5 and TRBJ2-7; 9 nucleotides align to TRBD1. The CDR3 sequence is 13 residues long. J was trimmed by 4 bases and V by 6 bases; bases with no gene match: 4. Germline V CDR1 and CDR2: MNHEY, SVGAGI. The CDR3 sequence is CASSRDRAYEQYF. Written as DNA, the CDR3 is TGTGCCAGCAGCCGGGACAGGGCGTACGAGCAGTACTTC.

The rearrangement joins TRBV6-1 to TRBJ1-2, with D maybe TRBD1 (5 bases). Germline-derived CDR1 and CDR2 are MNHNS and SASEGT. The CDR3 loop spans 14 amino acids. Between the trimmed V and J ends, which lost 1 base and 7 bases, there was a span of 13 bases. This CDR3 is CASSEVTGNGGYTF. Here the CDR3 DNA reads TGTGCCAGCAGTGAAGTTACAGGAAACGGTGGCTACACCTTC.

The genes are TRBV28 and TRBJ2-2; possibly TRBD1 for D (6 bases). Between the trimmed V and J ends, which lost 5 bases and 3 bases, there was a span of 16 bases. The CDR3 extends over 16 amino acids. Germline loops: CDR1 MDHEN, CDR2 SYDVKM. The CDR3 bases are TGTGCCAGCAGTCTAGCCCACAGGGTAGACACCGGGGAGCTGTTTTTT. It codes for CASSLAHRVDTGELFF.